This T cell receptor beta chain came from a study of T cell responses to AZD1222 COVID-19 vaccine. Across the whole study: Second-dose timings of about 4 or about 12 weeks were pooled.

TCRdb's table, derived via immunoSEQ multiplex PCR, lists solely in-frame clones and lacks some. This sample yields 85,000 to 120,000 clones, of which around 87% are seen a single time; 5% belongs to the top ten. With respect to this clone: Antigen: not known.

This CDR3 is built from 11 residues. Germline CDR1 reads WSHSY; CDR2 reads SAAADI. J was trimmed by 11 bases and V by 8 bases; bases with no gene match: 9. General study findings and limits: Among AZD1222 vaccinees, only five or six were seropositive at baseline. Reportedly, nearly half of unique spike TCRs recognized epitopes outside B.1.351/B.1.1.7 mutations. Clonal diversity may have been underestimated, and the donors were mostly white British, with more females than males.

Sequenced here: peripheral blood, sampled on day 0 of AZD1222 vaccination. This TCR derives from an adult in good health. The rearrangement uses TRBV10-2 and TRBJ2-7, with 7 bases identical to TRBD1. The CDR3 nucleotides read TGCGCCAGCGGCAGACAGGGCCTGGAGTACTTC. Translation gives CASGRQGLEYF.